The T cell receptor beta chain described here comes from a study of regulatory T cells in long-lasting Graves disease. Study-wide background: Freshly diagnosed Graves' patients had used antithyroid drugs for under 3 months. Study conclusions and caveats: TCR diversity in persistent Graves' patients was below that of newly diagnosed ones.

In its sample, this clonotype was seen many times. The antigen is unknown. In building TCR beta libraries, iRepertoire HTBI primers were used together with Arm-PCR of CDR3 regions. In the original analysis: Looking across samples, the authors found roughly 58 TRBV and 12 to 15 TRBJ segments. TCRdb itself ran the multiplex PCR reads through MiXCR, one entry per CDR3 protein. These V and J calls rely on TCRdb rather than the paper's analysis. The repertoire holds fewer than 400,000 distinct CDR3 sequences, 15% to 20% seen once, with 38% in the top ten. The V end lost 5 bases, the J end lost 1 base, and 11 bases lay between the germline ends. Germline V gives CDR1 SGHAT, CDR2 FQNNGV. The CDR3 runs 14 residues. The sample's time point: newly diagnosed GD, antithyroid drugs for less than 3 months. Following extraction of RNA from PBMCs, that RNA was used to make the TCR library.

This clonotype was obtained from a female donor with Graves disease. J is TRBJ2-5 and V is TRBV11-2; possible D gene TRBD1, 5 bases. Sequenced here: peripheral blood mononuclear cells (PBMCs), sampled at new diagnosis, from a patient treated with antithyroid drugs. This CDR3 reads CASSSTGFQETQYF. Here the CDR3 DNA reads TGTGCCAGCAGCAGCACAGGTTTCCAAGAGACCCAGTACTTC.